A single sample is the source of the 26 T cell receptor beta chains below, sequenced in a study of blood T cell repertoires in COVID-19. The protocol was immunoSEQ multiplex PCR, while the TCRdb copy is restricted to in-frame clones and leaves out a portion. The repertoire consists of around 260,000 clones, with around nine tenths occurring once and the leading ten covering approximately 0.94%. The sample taken for sequencing was peripheral blood. These receptor sequences come from a woman in her thirties or forties who had recovered from COVID-19.

V and J are TRBV24-1 and TRBJ2-7; 9 bases align to TRBD1. The CDR3 loop spans 14 amino acids. CDR1 KGHDR and CDR2 SFDVKD come from the germline V gene. The junction had 5 bases not matched to a gene; V was cut back by 4 bases and J by 5 bases. The CDR3 reads CATSEQGQGDEQYF. CDR3 sequence (DNA): TGTGCCACCAGTGAACAGGGACAGGGAGACGAGCAGTACTTC.

This CDR3 reads CASSDSADRGYGYTF. CDR3 DNA sequence: TGTGCCAGCAGTGATTCGGCGGACAGGGGGTATGGCTACACCTTC. This chain uses TRBV25-1 with TRBJ1-2; 10 nucleotides match TRBD1. The CDR3 contains 15 residues. Germline loops: CDR1 MGHDK, CDR2 SYGVNS. Trimming took 3 bases from V and 5 from J; bases not matched to a gene: 6.

This chain connects TRBV10-2 to TRBJ2-3; D ambiguous. This CDR3 has 12 amino acids. Germline V gene data show CDR1 as WSHSY and CDR2 as SAAADI. V was cut by 7 bases and J by 5 bases, with 10 bases left in between. Here the CDR3 reads CASTSDGDTQYF. CDR3 nucleotides: TGCGCCAGCACGAGCGATGGAGATACGCAGTATTTT.

The gene calls are TRBV6-5 and TRBJ1-5; D perhaps matches TRBD1 (6 bases). The germline gives CDR1 MNHEY, CDR2 SVGAGI. There are 14 residues in the CDR3. Deletions cut 6 bases from V and 0 bases from J, with 9 bases between. The CDR3 loop is CASSRGDSNQPQHF. The CDR3 DNA reads TGTGCCAGCAGCAGGGGTGATAGCAATCAGCCCCAGCATTTT.

The chain links TRBV30 to TRBJ2-1, with 9 bases identical to TRBD2. The CDR3 covers 14 residues. J gave up 5 bases and V 1 base, and 3 bases lay outside the gene matches. CDR1 and CDR2 (germline): GTSNPN, SVGIG (reference sequence). CDR3 sequence reads: CAWSGLAANNEQFF. Written as DNA, the CDR3 is TGTGCCTGGAGTGGACTAGCGGCAAACAATGAGCAGTTCTTC.

This sequence joins TRBV2 and TRBJ1-1; 10 bases fit TRBD1. Germline V gene lookup returns CDR1 SNHLY and CDR2 FYNNEI. V shed 9 bases, J shed 3 bases, and the junction held 4 bases outside the gene matches. This CDR3 spans 13 amino acids. DNA of the CDR3: TGTGCCAGTACCGGGACAGGGGACACTGAAGCTTTCTTT. Translation gives CASTGTGDTEAFF.

The genes are TRBV21-1 and TRBJ1-5. TRBV21-1 is reported as a pseudogene. CDR3 size: 17 residues. The chain's CDR3 is CASSKVETGGSNQPQHF. DNA for the CDR3: TGTGCCAGCAGCAAAGTGGAGACGGGTGGTAGCAATCAGCCCCAGCATTTT.

The genes are TRBV7-8 and TRBJ1-5; TRBD1 is a possible D gene (5 bases). The CDR3 is 18 residues long. CDR1 SGHVS and CDR2 FQNEAQ come from the germline V gene. V dropped 2 bases and J dropped 0 bases, with 17 bases sitting between them. CDR3 DNA sequence: TGTGCCAGCAGCTTACTGGGTTCCTCGACAGTTAGCAATCAGCCCCAGCATTTT. This sequence encodes CASSLLGSSTVSNQPQHF.

This chain uses TRBV15 with TRBJ2-1; D may be TRBD2 (6 bases). The germline V gene has CDR1 LNHNV and CDR2 YYDKDF (reference sequence). The V end was cut by 0 bases, the J end by 9 bases, with 9 bases between. The CDR3 has 13 residues. The CDR3, as DNA: TGTGCCACCAGCAGAGAGCGGGGTAGTGAGCAGTTCTTC. Translated: CATSRERGSEQFF.

This clone occurred a few times. This CDR3 reads CASGGGGPTDTQYF. CDR3 nucleotides: TGTGCCAGCGGGGGGGGAGGCCCCACAGATACGCAGTATTTT. The V and J genes are TRBV28 and TRBJ2-3; 7 bases line up with TRBD2. CDR1 and CDR2 from the germline V gene are MDHEN and SYDVKM. Trimming took 8 bases from V and 2 from J; bases not matched to a gene: 7. CDR3 length equals 14 residues.

The chain links TRBV9 to TRBJ2-1, with a tentative D call TRBD2 (6 bases). Trimming took off 0 bases at V and 6 bases at J, with 13 bases between the two ends. Germline loops: CDR1 SGDLS, CDR2 YYNGEE. This CDR3 contains 15 residues. In DNA form, the CDR3 reads TGTGCCAGCAGCGTAGAAGCGGGTGACTCCAATGAGCAGTTCTTC. Protein sequence: CASSVEAGDSNEQFF.

The gene calls are TRBV28 and TRBJ1-4; no reliable D call. This CDR3 has 12 residues. Trimming pared 6 bases from V and 7 bases from J, leaving 9 bases between. Germline CDR1 is MDHEN and CDR2 is SYDVKM. CDR3 nucleotide sequence: TGTGCCAGCAGCTTCACTGGTGAAAAACTGTTTTTT. Translating gives CASSFTGEKLFF.

V usage is TRBV12-5 and J usage is TRBJ2-1, with TRBD1 matching over 7 bases. After removal of 5 bases from V and 6 bases from J, the junction contained 13 bases not matched to a gene. The CDR3 has 16 amino acids. Germline CDR1 and CDR2: LGHNT and FRNRAP. The chain's CDR3 is CASGPTPGQKSNEQFF. CDR3 sequence (DNA): TGTGCTAGTGGTCCAACCCCGGGACAGAAGAGCAATGAGCAGTTCTTC.

The CDR3 reads CASSGQGRDSSGRGSSYNEQFF. CDR3 DNA sequence: TGTGCCAGCAGCGGGCAGGGTAGGGATTCTAGCGGGAGAGGTTCCTCCTACAATGAGCAGTTCTTC. J is TRBJ2-1 and V is TRBV9; 10 bases line up with TRBD2. This CDR3 is built from 22 residues. Germline-derived CDR1 and CDR2 are SGDLS and YYNGEE. V shed 3 bases and J 0 bases; nucleotides not matched to a gene: 21.

The chain is built from TRBV7-2 and TRBJ2-3; 10 bases fit TRBD2. The CDR3 is made up of 16 amino acids. V lost 6 bases and J lost 3; bases outside the gene matches: 9. CDR1 SGHTA and CDR2 FQGNSA come from the germline V gene. CDR3 protein: CASSSTGTSVTDTQYF. CDR3 in DNA: TGTGCCAGCAGTTCTACCGGGACTAGCGTTACAGATACGCAGTATTTT.

A few counts support this clone. The chain combines TRBV13 with TRBJ2-7; 12 bases are shared with TRBD2. V gave up 0 bases and J gave up 4 bases; unmatched junction bases: 7. Germline V gene data show CDR1 as PRHDT and CDR2 as FYEKMQ (reference sequence). The CDR3 extends over 17 amino acids. CDR3 nucleotide sequence: TGTGCCAGCAGCTTAGGCCTCGGCCTAGCGGGAGGGTACGAGCAGTACTTC. This codes for CASSLGLGLAGGYEQYF.

The V call is TRBV11-3, the J call TRBJ2-1; 7 bases fit TRBD2. This CDR3 is built from 14 residues. V trimming: 5 bases; J trimming: 7 bases; junction bases outside the gene matches: 8. Looked up from germline, CDR1 is SGHNT and CDR2 is YENEEA. The CDR3 DNA reads as TGTGCCAGCAGCCTCGTCAGCGGGGTTAATGAGCAGTTCTTC. Amino acid sequence: CASSLVSGVNEQFF.

As regards this clone: Other DNA sequences in this sample translate to the same CDR3. The J gene is TRBJ1-2, the V gene TRBV24-1; D perhaps matches TRBD1 (5 bases). Trimming left V 4 bases short and J 2 bases short, with 7 bases between. Germline V gene data show CDR1 as KGHDR and CDR2 as SFDVKD. The CDR3 contains 13 residues. CDR3 region: CATSERGNYGYTF. CDR3 sequence (DNA): TGTGCCACCAGTGAACGGGGGAACTATGGCTACACCTTC.

J is TRBJ1-2 and V is TRBV7-8, with D maybe TRBD1 (5 bases). Trimming removed 7 bases at V and 8 bases at J, with 17 bases between. Germline V gene sequence: CDR1 SGHVS, CDR2 FQNEAQ. The CDR3 is made up of 13 amino acids. This CDR3 is CASTFLTAQGYTF. The DNA for the CDR3 is TGTGCCAGCACCTTTCTGACAGCCCAGGGCTACACCTTC.

V gene TRBV2 combines with J gene TRBJ1-5, with 8 bases identical to TRBD1. J lost 0 bases, V lost 3 bases, and 16 bases had no gene match. The germline gives CDR1 SNHLY, CDR2 FYNNEI. This CDR3 comprises 20 residues. The CDR3 loop is CASSDSVPGQGPSSNQPQHF. The DNA of the CDR3 is TGTGCCAGCAGTGACTCGGTCCCCGGACAGGGCCCTTCTAGCAATCAGCCCCAGCATTTT. Variable domain in full (rest from reference TRBV2 and TRBJ1-5): EPEVTQTPSHQVTQMGQEVILRCVPISNHLYFYWYRQILGQKVEFLVSFYNNEISEKSEIFDDQFSVERPDGSNFTLKIRSTKLEDSAMYFCASSDSVPGQGPSSNQPQHFGDGTRLSIL.

This sequence joins TRBV30 and TRBJ1-2; 8 bases match TRBD1. Losses at the gene ends were 1 base for V and 8 bases for J; bases not matched to a gene: 3. The CDR3 runs 12 residues. CDR1 and CDR2 (germline): GTSNPN, SVGIG (reference sequence). The CDR3: CAWSGTGRGYTF. CDR3 nucleotides: TGTGCCTGGAGTGGGACAGGGAGGGGCTACACCTTC.

The V call is TRBV19, the J call TRBJ2-5, with TRBD2 matching 7 bases. Unmatched junction bases numbered 2, after V lost 3 bases and J lost 1 base. The germline gives CDR1 LNHDA, CDR2 SQIVND (reference sequence). CDR3 length equals 14 residues. CDR3 loop: CASSMREGQETQYF. CDR3 coding DNA: TGTGCCAGTAGTATGAGGGAGGGCCAAGAGACCCAGTACTTC.

The V call is TRBV5-4, the J call TRBJ1-2; perhaps TRBD1 as D (6 bases). V shed 0 bases and J shed 8 bases, with 17 bases lying between them. CDR1 is SGHNT, CDR2 YYREEE, per germline (reference sequence). The CDR3 length is 15 residues. The CDR3 is CASSLAMGGAQGYTF. In nucleotides, the CDR3 is TGTGCCAGCAGCTTGGCCATGGGGGGGGCGCAAGGCTACACCTTC.

The chain combines TRBV19 with TRBJ2-1, with 8 bases that match TRBD2. The germline gives CDR1 LNHDA, CDR2 SQIVND (reference sequence). CDR3 size: 19 residues. The ends lost 0 bases at V and 1 base at J; junction bases unmatched: 11. The CDR3 DNA follows: TGTGCCAGTAGTATAGATGTCGCGATAGCGGGATCGTCCTACAATGAGCAGTTCTTC. It yields the protein CASSIDVAIAGSSYNEQFF.

This clone was picked up one time. The chain is built from TRBV7-6 and TRBJ1-5; TRBD1 might be the D (5 bases). Deletions cut 6 bases from V and 4 bases from J, with 10 bases between. CDR1 and CDR2 (germline): SGHVS, FNYEAQ. This CDR3 has 13 residues. This chain's CDR3 is CASSQQENQPQHF. The CDR3, as DNA: TGTGCCAGCAGTCAACAGGAAAATCAGCCCCAGCATTTT.

This clone was counted a single time. The J gene is TRBJ1-2, the V gene TRBV19, with 8 bases aligning to TRBD1. The CDR3 consists of 15 residues. Germline assignment: CDR1 LNHDA and CDR2 SQIVND (reference sequence). The trim removed 7 bases at V and 0 bases at J, leaving 7 bases unmatched. The CDR3 DNA reads TGTGCCAGTATTATCGACAGGGGCGCTAACTATGGCTACACCTTC. Encoded protein: CASIIDRGANYGYTF.